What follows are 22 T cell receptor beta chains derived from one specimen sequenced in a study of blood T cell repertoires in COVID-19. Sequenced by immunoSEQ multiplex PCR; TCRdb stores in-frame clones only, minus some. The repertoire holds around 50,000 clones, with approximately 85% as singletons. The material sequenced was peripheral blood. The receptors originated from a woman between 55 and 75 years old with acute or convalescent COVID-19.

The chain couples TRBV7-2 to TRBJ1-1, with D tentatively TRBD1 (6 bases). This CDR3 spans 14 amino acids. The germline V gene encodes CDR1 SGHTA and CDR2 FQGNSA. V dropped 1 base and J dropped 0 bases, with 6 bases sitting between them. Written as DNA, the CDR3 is TGTGCCAGCAGCTTAGGGACAGTGAACACTGAAGCTTTCTTT. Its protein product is CASSLGTVNTEAFF.

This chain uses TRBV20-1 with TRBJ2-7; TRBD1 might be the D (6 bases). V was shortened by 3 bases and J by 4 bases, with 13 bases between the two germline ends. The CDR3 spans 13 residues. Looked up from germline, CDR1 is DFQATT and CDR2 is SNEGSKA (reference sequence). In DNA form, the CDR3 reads TGCAGTGCTAGTCCGGGACACGGGTACGAGCAGTACTTC. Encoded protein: CSASPGHGYEQYF.

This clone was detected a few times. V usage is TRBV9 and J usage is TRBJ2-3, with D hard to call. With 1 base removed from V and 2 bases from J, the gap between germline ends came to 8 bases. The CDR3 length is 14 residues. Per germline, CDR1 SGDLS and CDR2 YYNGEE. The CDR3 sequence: CASSVKANTDTQYF. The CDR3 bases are TGTGCCAGCAGCGTAAAAGCGAACACAGATACGCAGTATTTT.

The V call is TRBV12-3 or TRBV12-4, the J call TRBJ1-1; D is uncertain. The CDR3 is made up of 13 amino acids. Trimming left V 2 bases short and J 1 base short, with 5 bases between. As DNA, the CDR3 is TGTGCCAGCAGTTTATCAGGGAACACTGAAGCTTTCTTT. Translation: CASSLSGNTEAFF.

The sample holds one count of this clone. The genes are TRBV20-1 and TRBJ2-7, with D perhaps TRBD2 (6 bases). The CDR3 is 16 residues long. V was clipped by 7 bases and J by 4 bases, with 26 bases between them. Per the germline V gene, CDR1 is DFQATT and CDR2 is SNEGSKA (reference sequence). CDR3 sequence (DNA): TGCAGTGTTAGTACCGAATTAGAAGCGACTAGTTACGAGCAGTACTTC. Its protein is CSVSTELEATSYEQYF.

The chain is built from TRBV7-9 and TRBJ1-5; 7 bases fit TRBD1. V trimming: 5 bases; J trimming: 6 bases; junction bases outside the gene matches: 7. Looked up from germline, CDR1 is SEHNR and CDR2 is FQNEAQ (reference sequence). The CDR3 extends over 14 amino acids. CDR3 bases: TGTGCCAGCAGCCCAGACAGGGTTGGTCAGCCCCAGCATTTT. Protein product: CASSPDRVGQPQHF. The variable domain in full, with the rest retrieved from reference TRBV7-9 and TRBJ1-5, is DTGVSQNPRHKITKRGQNVTFRCDPISEHNRLYWYRQTLGQGPEFLTYFQNEAQLEKSRLLSDRFSAERPKGSFSTLEIQRTEQGDSAMYLCASSPDRVGQPQHFGDGTRLSIL.

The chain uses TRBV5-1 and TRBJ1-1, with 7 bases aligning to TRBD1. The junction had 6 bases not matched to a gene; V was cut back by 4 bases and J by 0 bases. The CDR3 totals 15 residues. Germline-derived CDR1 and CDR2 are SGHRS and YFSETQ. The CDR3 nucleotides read TGCGCCAGCAGCCAAGGGGGCAGAATGAACACTGAAGCTTTCTTT. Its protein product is CASSQGGRMNTEAFF.

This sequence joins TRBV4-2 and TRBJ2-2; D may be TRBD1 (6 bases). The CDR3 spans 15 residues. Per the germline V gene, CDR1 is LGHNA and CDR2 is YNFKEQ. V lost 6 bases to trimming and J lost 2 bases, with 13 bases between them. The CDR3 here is CASRYREVNTGELFF. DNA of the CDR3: TGTGCCAGCAGGTACAGGGAAGTAAACACCGGGGAGCTGTTTTTT.

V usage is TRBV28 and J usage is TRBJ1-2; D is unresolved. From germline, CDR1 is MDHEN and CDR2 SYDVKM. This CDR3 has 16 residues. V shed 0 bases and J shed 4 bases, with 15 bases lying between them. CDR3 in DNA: TGTGCCAGCAGTTTATGGAAACGGGGAGGAGGCTATGGCTACACCTTC. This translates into CASSLWKRGGGYGYTF.

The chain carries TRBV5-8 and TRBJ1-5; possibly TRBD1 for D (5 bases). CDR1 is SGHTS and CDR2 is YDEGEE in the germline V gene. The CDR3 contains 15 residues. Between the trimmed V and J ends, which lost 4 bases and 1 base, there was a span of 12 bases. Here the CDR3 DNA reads TGTGCCAGCAGCCACGACAGCGCAAGCAATCAGCCCCAGCATTTT. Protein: CASSHDSASNQPQHF.

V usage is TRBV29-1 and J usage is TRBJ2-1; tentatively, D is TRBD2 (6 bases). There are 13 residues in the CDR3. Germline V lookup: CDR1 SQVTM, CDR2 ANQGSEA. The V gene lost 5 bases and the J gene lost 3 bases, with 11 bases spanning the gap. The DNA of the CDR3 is TGCAGCGTTACGCGGGGAGGCTACAATGAGCAGTTCTTC. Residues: CSVTRGGYNEQFF.

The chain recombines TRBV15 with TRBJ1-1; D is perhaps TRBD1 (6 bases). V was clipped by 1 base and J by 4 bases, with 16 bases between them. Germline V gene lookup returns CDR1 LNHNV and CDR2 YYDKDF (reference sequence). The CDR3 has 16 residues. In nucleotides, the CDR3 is TGTGCCACCAGCAGAGGGGGTCAGACAGGCTCCACTGAAGCTTTCTTT. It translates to CATSRGGQTGSTEAFF.

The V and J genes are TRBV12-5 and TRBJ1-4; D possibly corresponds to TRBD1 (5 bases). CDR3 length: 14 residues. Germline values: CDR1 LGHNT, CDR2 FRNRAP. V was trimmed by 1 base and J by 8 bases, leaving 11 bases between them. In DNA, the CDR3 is TGTGCTAGTGGTTTGGACAGGACTAGGGAAAAACTGTTTTTT. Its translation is CASGLDRTREKLFF.

CDR3 protein: CASSVGDRGQNTEAFF. The CDR3 bases are TGTGCCAGCAGCGTAGGAGACAGGGGACAAAACACTGAAGCTTTCTTT. The chain combines TRBV9 with TRBJ1-1; 8 positions match TRBD1. CDR1 and CDR2 (germline): SGDLS, YYNGEE. Trimming took 0 bases from V and 2 from J; bases not matched to a gene: 6. The CDR3 has 16 residues.

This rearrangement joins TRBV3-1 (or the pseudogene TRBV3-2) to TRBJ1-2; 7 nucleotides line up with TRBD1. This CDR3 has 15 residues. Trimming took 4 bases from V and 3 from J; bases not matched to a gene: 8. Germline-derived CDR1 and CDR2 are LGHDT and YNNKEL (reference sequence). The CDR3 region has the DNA TGTGCCAGCAGCCCCTCAGGGGGTAAGGACTATGGCTACACCTTC. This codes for CASSPSGGKDYGYTF.

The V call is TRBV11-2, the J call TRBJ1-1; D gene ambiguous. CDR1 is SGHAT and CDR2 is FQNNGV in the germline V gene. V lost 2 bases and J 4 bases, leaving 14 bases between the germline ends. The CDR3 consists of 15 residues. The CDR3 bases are TGTGCCAGCAGCTTACTACTAGGGAGTCGCACTGAAGCTTTCTTT. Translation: CASSLLLGSRTEAFF.

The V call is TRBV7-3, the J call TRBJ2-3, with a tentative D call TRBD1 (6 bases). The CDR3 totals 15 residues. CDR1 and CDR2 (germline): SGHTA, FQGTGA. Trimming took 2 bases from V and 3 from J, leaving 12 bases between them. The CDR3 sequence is CASSLGPRGTDTQYF. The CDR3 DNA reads TGTGCCAGCAGCTTAGGGCCCAGGGGAACAGATACGCAGTATTTT.

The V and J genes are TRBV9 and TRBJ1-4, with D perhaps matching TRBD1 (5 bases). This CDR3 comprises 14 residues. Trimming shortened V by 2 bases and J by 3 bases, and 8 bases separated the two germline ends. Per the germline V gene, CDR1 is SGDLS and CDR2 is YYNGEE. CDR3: CASSVGGSNEKLFF. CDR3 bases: TGTGCCAGCAGCGTCGGGGGATCTAATGAAAAACTGTTTTTT. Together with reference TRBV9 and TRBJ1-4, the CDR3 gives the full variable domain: DSGVTQTPKHLITATGQRVTLRCSPRSGDLSVYWYQQSLDQGLQFLIQYYNGEERAKGNILERFSAQQFPDLHSELNLSSLELGDSALYFCASSVGGSNEKLFFGSGTQLSVL.

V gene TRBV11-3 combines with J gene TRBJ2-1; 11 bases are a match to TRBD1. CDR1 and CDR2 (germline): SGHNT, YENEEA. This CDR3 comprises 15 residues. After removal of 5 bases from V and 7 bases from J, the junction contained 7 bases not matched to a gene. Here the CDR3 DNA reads TGTGCCAGCAGCCCCGGACAGGGGGCGCGGAATGAGCAGTTCTTC. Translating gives CASSPGQGARNEQFF.

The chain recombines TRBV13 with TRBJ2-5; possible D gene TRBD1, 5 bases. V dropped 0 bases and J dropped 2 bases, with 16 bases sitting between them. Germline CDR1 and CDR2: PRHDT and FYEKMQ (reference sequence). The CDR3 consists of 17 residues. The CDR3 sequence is CASSLGLGVMGQETQYF. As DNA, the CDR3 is TGTGCCAGCAGCTTAGGCCTAGGGGTGATGGGGCAAGAGACCCAGTACTTC.

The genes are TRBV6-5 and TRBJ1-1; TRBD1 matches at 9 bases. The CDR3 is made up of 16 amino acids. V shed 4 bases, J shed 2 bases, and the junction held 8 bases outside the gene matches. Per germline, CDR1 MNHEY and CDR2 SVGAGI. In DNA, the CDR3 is TGTGCCAGCAGTTCCCTGAGGACAGGGGCTAACACTGAAGCTTTCTTT. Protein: CASSSLRTGANTEAFF.

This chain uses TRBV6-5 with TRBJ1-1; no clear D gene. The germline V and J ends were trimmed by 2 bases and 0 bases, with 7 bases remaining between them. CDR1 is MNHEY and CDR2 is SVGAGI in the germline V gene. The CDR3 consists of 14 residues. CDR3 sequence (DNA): TGTGCCAGCAGTTACATGGACTTGAACACTGAAGCTTTCTTT. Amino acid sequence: CASSYMDLNTEAFF.